These T cell receptor beta chains were read from a single sample in a study of blood T cells in healthy people across ages. Via MiXCR, TCRdb re-called the 5' RACE reads, giving one row per CDR3 protein. This table holds fewer than 800,000 distinct CDR3 sequences, under 25% found once. Source material: blood. The receptors were gathered from a man in his 70s in good health. CDR3s include the opening cysteine and the closing phenylalanine or tryptophan. D genes are given only for firm matches. Not every row has a clone size; where given, it reads once, few, many or a size class.

TRBV25-1	TRBD2	few	TRBJ2-7	TGTGCCAGCGCTCCCGCGCTAGCGGGGACCTACGAGCAGTACTTC	CASAPALAGTYEQYF
TRBV18	TRBD2	NA	TRBJ2-6	TGTGCCAGCTCACCACCGAGGAGCGGGAGTAGCCCTGGGGCCAACGTCCTGACTTTC	CASSPPRSGSSPGANVLTF
TRBV28	TRBD1	many	TRBJ2-5	TGTGCCAGCAGGACTTCCGGGACAGAAGAGACCCAGTACTTC	CASRTSGTEETQYF
TRBV18	NA	NA	TRBJ2-4	TGTGCCAGCTCAAAGGGGGAGGACATTCAGTACTTC	CASSKGEDIQYF
TRBV20-1	NA	NA	TRBJ2-7	TGCAGTGCTAGCGGCGGTCCTGACTACGAGCAGTACTTC	CSASGGPDYEQYF
TRBV2	NA	NA	TRBJ2-1	TGTGCCAGCAGTGACGCTAGTAGAGACTACAATGAGCAGTTCTTC	CASSDASRDYNEQFF
TRBV29-1	NA	few	TRBJ1-2	TGCAGCGTTGACGAAACAGGGCCTTATGGCTACACCTTC	CSVDETGPYGYTF
TRBV9	NA	few	TRBJ2-1	TGTGCCAGCAGCTCCCGGACTGGGCGAAGCTACAATGAGCAGTTCTTC	CASSSRTGRSYNEQFF
TRBV9	TRBD2	few	TRBJ2-5	TGTGCCAGCAGCGTAGGGGGTAGCGGGGCCTCGGAGACCCAGTACTTC	CASSVGGSGASETQYF
TRBV5-1	TRBD2	NA	TRBJ2-2	TGCGCCAGCAGCTTGGACCCTACTAGCGGGAGCGTTGGGGAGCTGTTTTTT	CASSLDPTSGSVGELFF
TRBV3-1	NA	NA	TRBJ1-3	TGTGCCAGCAGCCCCGGGTATACTGGAAACACCATATATTTT	CASSPGYTGNTIYF
TRBV2	NA	NA	TRBJ2-5	TGTGCCAGCGAGCAGAACCTTTCGGAGACCCAGTACTTC	CASEQNLSETQYF
TRBV4-3	NA	few	TRBJ2-7	TGCGCCAGCAGCCAAGGAGGGACATACTCCTACGAGCAGTACTTC	CASSQGGTYSYEQYF
TRBV3-1	TRBD1	NA	TRBJ1-4	TGTGCCAGCAGCCCCCCCGGGACAGGGAATGAAAAACTGTTTTTT	CASSPPGTGNEKLFF
TRBV7-9	NA	few	TRBJ2-1	TGTGCCAGCAGCCCAACTCACAATGAGCAGTTCTTC	CASSPTHNEQFF
TRBV7-9	NA	NA	TRBJ2-7	TGTGCCAGCGGGGCCTACGAGCAGTACTTC	CASGAYEQYF
TRBV20-1	NA	few	TRBJ2-5	TGCAGTGCTAGAATGGGGACCCAGTACTTC	CSARMGTQYF
TRBV20-1	NA	NA	TRBJ2-3	TGCAGTGCAGACAGGTCTAGCACAGATACGCAGTATTTT	CSADRSSTDTQYF
TRBV20-1	NA	NA	TRBJ1-1	TGCAGTGCTAGTCGGGACACTGAAGCTTTCTTT	CSASRDTEAFF
TRBV20-1	TRBD1	few	TRBJ2-5	TGCAGTGCTAGAGATCGGTCCGGGACAGGCGATGAGACCCAGTACTTC	CSARDRSGTGDETQYF
TRBV10-1	TRBD1	NA	TRBJ2-5	TGCGCCAGCAGTGAGGCGACAGGGTTTCAAGAGACCCAGTACTTC	CASSEATGFQETQYF
TRBV24-1	NA	NA	TRBJ2-2	TGTGCCACCAGTGACCCCGGAGCCACCGGGGAGCTGTTTTTT	CATSDPGATGELFF
TRBV20-1	NA	NA	TRBJ2-1	TGCAGCCCAAAAGCGGGCACATACAATGAGCAGTTCTTC	CSPKAGTYNEQFF
TRBV29-1	NA	many	TRBJ2-3	TGCAGCGTTGAGGTGGGAGGAAATACAGATACGCAGTATTTT	CSVEVGGNTDTQYF
TRBV7-9	NA	once	TRBJ1-2	TGTGCCAGCAGCTTAGAGGGCTATAGCTACACCTTC	CASSLEGYSYTF
TRBV5-6	TRBD1	NA	TRBJ2-7	TGTGCCAGCCGGGACAGGAACTACGAGCAGTACTTC	CASRDRNYEQYF
TRBV4-1	NA	NA	TRBJ2-5	TGCGCCAGCAGCCGAGAAGACAGTGGGGGTAAAGAGACCCAGTACTTC	CASSREDSGGKETQYF
TRBV12-3/TRBV12-4	NA	NA	TRBJ2-7	TGTGCCAGCAGTTTATTGCCGGTTGCCAACGAGCAGTACTTC	CASSLLPVANEQYF
TRBV21-1	NA	NA	TRBJ1-4	TGTGCCAGCGCCCGACAGTACCGTTATGAAAAACTGTTTTTT	CASARQYRYEKLFF
TRBV20-1	TRBD2	NA	TRBJ2-7	TGCAGTGCACCTCTAGCGGGAGCCCCCTACGAGCAGTACTTC	CSAPLAGAPYEQYF
TRBV4-3	NA	NA	TRBJ1-4	TGCGCCAGCAGCCAAGATTTCGGCAGGGGTGTTGAAAAACTGTTTTTT	CASSQDFGRGVEKLFF
TRBV7-2	NA	NA	TRBJ2-7	TGTGCCAGCAGCTTTCTGGGGCAGACCTACGAGCAGTACTTC	CASSFLGQTYEQYF
TRBV20-1	NA	NA	TRBJ1-1	TGCAGTGCTAGAGGTAGGGGTAGCACTGAAGCTTTCTTT	CSARGRGSTEAFF
TRBV7-2	TRBD2	NA	TRBJ2-1	TGTGCCAGCAGCTTAGGCCAAGCGGGGGCCAATGAGCAGTTCTTC	CASSLGQAGANEQFF
TRBV2	TRBD1	few	TRBJ1-1	TGTGCCAGCAGTAAAGACAGGGGAGACACTGAAGCTTTCTTT	CASSKDRGDTEAFF
TRBV12-3/TRBV12-4	TRBD2	NA	TRBJ2-7	TGTGCCAGCAGGCGTACTAGCGAGTCCTACGAGCAGTACTTC	CASRRTSESYEQYF
TRBV7-3	NA	few	TRBJ1-2	TGTGCCAGCAGCCCCAACGGGGGTGGGGAGGGCTACACCTTC	CASSPNGGGEGYTF
TRBV28	NA	few	TRBJ2-3	TGTGCCAGCAGTCGTCAAAGTCCAGATACGCAGTATTTT	CASSRQSPDTQYF
TRBV11-2	NA	NA	TRBJ2-5	TGTGCCAGCAGCTCGCCCGACAGACTCGCGGAGACCCAGTACTTC	CASSSPDRLAETQYF
TRBV27	TRBD2	NA	TRBJ2-7	TGTGCCAGCAGTTTATCGATTAGCGGGAGCTACGAGCAGTACTTC	CASSLSISGSYEQYF
TRBV4-3	TRBD2	few	TRBJ2-1	TGCGCCTGCAGCGAGGCTAGCGGGATTGGTGAGCAGTTCTTC	CACSEASGIGEQFF
TRBV6-6	NA	few	TRBJ2-1	TGTGCCAGCAGTTACGGGTGGCAGAGCTCCTACAATGAGCAGTTCTTC	CASSYGWQSSYNEQFF
TRBV6-6	TRBD2	many	TRBJ2-7	TGTGCCAGCAGCCGGACTAGCGGGGGTCGTGGCTACGAGCAGTACTTC	CASSRTSGGRGYEQYF
TRBV9	TRBD2	NA	TRBJ2-3	TGTGCCAGCAGCGTAGGGACTAGCGGGAGACCAGATACGCAGTATTTT	CASSVGTSGRPDTQYF
TRBV3-1	NA	many	TRBJ2-6	TGTGCCAGCAGCGACTCTGGGGCCAACGTCCTGACTTTC	CASSDSGANVLTF
TRBV10-3	NA	NA	TRBJ2-7	TGTGCCATCAGTGAATCAGTTGGATCCTACGAGCAGTGCTTC	CAISESVGSYEQCF
TRBV28	NA	NA	TRBJ1-3	TGTGCCAGCAGTTTTCCGGGGGGTGGAAACACCATATATTTT	CASSFPGGGNTIYF
TRBV19	TRBD2	NA	TRBJ2-1	TGTGCCAGTAGCGGACTAGATAGCTACAATGAGCAGTTCTTC	CASSGLDSYNEQFF
TRBV6-2/TRBV6-3	TRBD1	few	TRBJ1-2	TGTGCCAGCAGCAACATCGGGACAGGGGGTACCAGAACTGGGATCTATGGCTACACCTTC	CASSNIGTGGTRTGIYGYTF
TRBV7-9	NA	many	TRBJ2-1	TGTGCCAGCAGCTTATCCTCTGATAATGAGCAGTTCTTC	CASSLSSDNEQFF
TRBV28	TRBD1	NA	TRBJ2-5	TGTGCCAGCAGCCCAGACAGGGTATTGCCAGGGGAGACCCAGTACTTC	CASSPDRVLPGETQYF
TRBV5-1	NA	NA	TRBJ1-4	TGCGCCAGCAGCCTCCGGGACGGTAATGAAAAACTGTTTTTT	CASSLRDGNEKLFF
TRBV7-9	NA	NA	TRBJ1-1	TGTGCCAGCAGCTTAGGGTCAGTAAGGATCACTGAAGCTTTCTTT	CASSLGSVRITEAFF
TRBV25-1	TRBD2	many	TRBJ2-1	TGTGCCACCTCCCGGGGCGGGAGCTCCTACAATGAGCAGTTCTTC	CATSRGGSSYNEQFF
TRBV20-1	TRBD2	few	TRBJ2-1	TGCAGTGCACCAACTAGCGGGAGATCCTACAATGAGCAGTTCTTC	CSAPTSGRSYNEQFF
TRBV27	NA	NA	TRBJ2-7	TGTGCCAGCAGTTTACTTCCCTCCTACGAGCAGTACTTC	CASSLLPSYEQYF
TRBV7-2	TRBD1	NA	TRBJ1-2	TGTGCCAGCAGCTTAGATGGGACAGGATCCTACTATGGCTACACCTTC	CASSLDGTGSYYGYTF
TRBV12-3/TRBV12-4	TRBD1	few	TRBJ2-1	TGTGCCAGCAGTCGGGACAGGGGCCTTCTCGATGAGCAGTTCTTC	CASSRDRGLLDEQFF
TRBV7-9	NA	once	TRBJ2-6	TGTGCCAGCAGTTTGATCCGGGACGGATTCTCTGGGGCCAACGTCCTGACTTTC	CASSLIRDGFSGANVLTF
TRBV4-1	NA	many	TRBJ1-2	TGCGCCAGCAGCCAAGCTAACCTGGGCTATGGCTACACCTTC	CASSQANLGYGYTF